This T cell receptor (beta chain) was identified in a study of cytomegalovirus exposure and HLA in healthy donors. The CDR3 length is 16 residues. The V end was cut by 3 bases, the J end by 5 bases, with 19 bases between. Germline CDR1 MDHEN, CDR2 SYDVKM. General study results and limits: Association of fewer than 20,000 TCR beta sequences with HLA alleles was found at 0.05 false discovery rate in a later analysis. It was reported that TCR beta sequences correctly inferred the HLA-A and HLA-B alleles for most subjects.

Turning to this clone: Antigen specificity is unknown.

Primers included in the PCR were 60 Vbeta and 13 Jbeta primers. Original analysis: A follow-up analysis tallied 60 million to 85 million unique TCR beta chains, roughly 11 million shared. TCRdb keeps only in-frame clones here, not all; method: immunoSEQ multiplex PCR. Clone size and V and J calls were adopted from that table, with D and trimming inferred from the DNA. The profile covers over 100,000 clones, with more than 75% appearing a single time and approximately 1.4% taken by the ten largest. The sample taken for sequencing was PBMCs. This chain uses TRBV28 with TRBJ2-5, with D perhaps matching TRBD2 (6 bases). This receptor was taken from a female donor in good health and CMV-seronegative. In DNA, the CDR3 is TGTGCCAGCAGTTTCATACGGGGAGGTTGGGGTGAGACCCAGTACTTC. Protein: CASSFIRGGWGETQYF.